The 21 T cell receptor beta chains below come from one sample, sequenced in a study of T cell changes during pregnancy in multiple sclerosis (dated by TCRdb to the late 2010s). Library creation used the immunoSEQ multiplex PCR assay. TCRdb limited this immuneACCESS table to in-frame rearrangements with V and J called. A share of clones is missing; checked studies link under half to unresolved V genes, and the rest is unexplained. This sample lists 75,000 to 95,000 clones; roughly nine tenths were detected once. Clones ranked in the top ten supply roughly 0.9% of the sample. The starting material was peripheral blood, obtained in the first trimester of pregnancy. These receptors were collected from a female donor in good health, enrolled as a control in a pregnancy study.

V and J are TRBV29-1 and TRBJ2-5, with 8 bases fitting TRBD1. Germline V gene data show CDR1 as SQVTM and CDR2 as ANQGSEA. This CDR3 is built from 14 residues. The junction had 4 bases not matched to a gene; V was cut back by 0 bases and J by 4 bases. The CDR3 loop reads CSVEEGQGLETQYF. Written as DNA, the CDR3 is TGCAGCGTTGAAGAAGGACAGGGATTAGAGACCCAGTACTTC.

This clone has only a few counts. The V gene is TRBV27, the J gene TRBJ2-4, with 7 bases identical to TRBD1. The J segment lost 5 bases and the V segment lost 4 bases, leaving 2 bases of the junction unmatched. The CDR3 contains 13 residues. Germline lookup yields CDR1 MNHEY and CDR2 SMNVEV (reference sequence). This CDR3 reads CASSWDSQNIQYF. CDR3 nucleotides: TGTGCCAGCAGTTGGGACAGCCAAAACATTCAGTACTTC.

The J gene is TRBJ2-5, the V gene TRBV5-1; 10 bases align to TRBD2. The J segment lost 0 bases and the V segment lost 0 bases, leaving 5 bases of the junction unmatched. CDR1 is SGHRS, CDR2 YFSETQ, per germline. The CDR3 spans 17 residues. CDR3 DNA sequence: TGCGCCAGCAGCTTGGTCCCTAGCGGGGGTTACCAAGAGACCCAGTACTTC. Its translation: CASSLVPSGGYQETQYF.

The chain has TRBV2 and TRBJ1-4, with a possible D match to TRBD1 (5 bases). The CDR3 has 13 amino acids. CDR1 and CDR2 (germline): SNHLY, FYNNEI. V was clipped by 8 bases and J by 4 bases, with 11 bases between them. The CDR3 nucleotides read TGTGCCAGCGGGTGGCAGGGTAATGAAAAACTGTTTTTT. Its translation: CASGWQGNEKLFF.

This clone was seen only once. This sequence joins TRBV28 and TRBJ1-2, with 9 positions matching TRBD1. The trim removed 5 bases at V and 3 bases at J, leaving 7 bases unmatched. This CDR3 is 15 amino acids long. Germline CDR1 reads MDHEN; CDR2 reads SYDVKM. For the CDR3, the DNA is TGTGCCAGCAGTGTCACAGGGGGCGGATACTATGGCTACACCTTC. As protein: CASSVTGGGYYGYTF.

V usage is TRBV11-2 and J usage is TRBJ1-4; TRBD1 agrees at 7 bases. V lost 6 bases and J lost 4; bases outside the gene matches: 8. The CDR3 has 15 amino acids. The V gene's germline CDR1 is SGHAT and CDR2 FQNNGV. The CDR3 DNA sequence: TGTGCCAGCAGGGAAACGGGACAGTTTAATGAAAAACTGTTTTTT. It translates to CASRETGQFNEKLFF.

The chain combines TRBV6-6 with TRBJ1-5, with 10 bases that match TRBD1. Germline-derived CDR1 and CDR2 are MNHNY and SVGAGI (reference sequence). This CDR3 contains 16 residues. J was trimmed by 4 bases and V by 1 base; bases with no gene match: 4. The DNA for the CDR3 is TGTGCCAGCAGTTACTATGGGACAGGGGATAATCAGCCCCAGCATTTT. This codes for CASSYYGTGDNQPQHF.

This chain uses TRBV5-6 with TRBJ2-1; the D is unclear. Germline V gene data show CDR1 as SGHDT and CDR2 as YYEEEE. The CDR3 covers 13 residues. V was clipped by 0 bases and J by 4 bases, with 5 bases between them. Here the CDR3 reads CASSLVRYNEQFF. For the CDR3, the DNA is TGTGCCAGCAGCTTGGTGCGGTACAATGAGCAGTTCTTC.

The chain combines TRBV7-2 with TRBJ2-6; TRBD1 agrees at 9 bases. In germline, CDR1 is SGHTA, CDR2 FQGNSA. The CDR3 has 17 amino acids. After removal of 4 bases from V and 0 bases from J, the junction contained 4 bases not matched to a gene. The CDR3 sequence is CASSSRTGVSGANVLTF. For the CDR3, the DNA is TGTGCCAGCAGCTCACGGACAGGGGTCTCTGGGGCCAACGTCCTGACTTTC.

V is TRBV27 and J is TRBJ2-1; 13 bases fit TRBD2. Germline trimming cut 6 bases from V and 0 bases from J; bases unmatched to any gene: 8. Germline CDR1 reads MNHEY; CDR2 reads SMNVEV (reference sequence). The length of the CDR3 is 18 residues. CDR3 in DNA: TGTGCCAGCAGCTTAGGACTAGCGGGAGTCCCCTCCTACAATGAGCAGTTCTTC. It yields the protein CASSLGLAGVPSYNEQFF.

The J gene is TRBJ2-7, the V gene TRBV7-8; 13 positions agree with TRBD2. The junction had 13 bases not matched to a gene; V was cut back by 5 bases and J by 3 bases. Germline CDR1 and CDR2: SGHVS and FQNEAQ. The CDR3 is 18 amino acids. The CDR3 DNA is TGTGCCAGCAGCGGACTAGCGGGGGCCCGGACTCACTTCTACGAGCAGTACTTC. Amino acids: CASSGLAGARTHFYEQYF.

The V gene is TRBV15, the J gene TRBJ1-5; D is unresolved. Germline CDR1 and CDR2: LNHNV and YYDKDF (reference sequence). This CDR3 is built from 16 residues. V dropped 1 base and J dropped 0 bases, with 10 bases sitting between them. CDR3 in DNA: TGTGCCACCAGCAGAGGGGAGGTGAATAGCAATCAGCCCCAGCATTTT. This codes for CATSRGEVNSNQPQHF. Full variable domain (remainder filled in from reference TRBV15 and TRBJ1-5): DAMVIQNPRYQVTQFGKPVTLSCSQTLNHNVMYWYQQKSSQAPKLLFHYYDKDFNNEADTPDNFQSRRPNTSFCFLDIRSPGLGDTAMYLCATSRGEVNSNQPQHFGDGTRLSIL.

The DNA for the CDR3 is TGTGCCAGCAGATCCTCCTACAATGAGCAGTTCTTC. Protein product: CASRSSYNEQFF. V gene TRBV19 combines with J gene TRBJ2-1; D gene ambiguous. V lost 9 bases and J lost 0, with 6 bases in between. Germline values: CDR1 LNHDA, CDR2 SQIVND (reference sequence). The CDR3 length is 12 residues.

A word on this clone: This same CDR3 is encoded by further DNA sequences in the sample. This chain connects TRBV7-2 to TRBJ1-4; 7 nucleotides agree with TRBD1. V lost 4 bases and J lost 3; bases outside the gene matches: 2. The CDR3 is 14 amino acids. The germline CDR1 and CDR2 sequences are SGHTA and FQGNSA. CDR3 loop: CASSSDRANEKLFF. The CDR3 region has the DNA TGTGCCAGCAGCTCCGACAGGGCTAATGAAAAACTGTTTTTT.

The sample holds one count of this clone. This sequence joins TRBV7-9 and TRBJ2-1; TRBD1 matches 12 bases. CDR1 is SEHNR, CDR2 FQNEAQ, per germline (reference sequence). CDR3 size: 15 residues. V gave up 5 bases and J gave up 15 bases; unmatched junction bases: 14. CDR3 in DNA: TGTGCCAGCAGCCCCACCGGGACAGGGGGCCCCATGCGGTTCTTC. Protein product: CASSPTGTGGPMRFF.

The chain carries TRBV18 and TRBJ2-5; 11 bases fit TRBD2. Germline CDR1 is KGHSH and CDR2 is LQKENI. The CDR3 is 15 amino acids. The V segment lost 5 bases and the J segment 5 bases; nucleotides outside the gene matches: 7. CDR3 region: CASSGTGTSGETQYF. The CDR3 nucleotides are TGTGCCAGCTCAGGTACTGGGACTAGCGGCGAGACCCAGTACTTC.

J is TRBJ1-5 and V is TRBV28, with D perhaps TRBD1 (5 bases). The germline gives CDR1 MDHEN, CDR2 SYDVKM. The CDR3 contains 12 residues. Trimming removed 6 bases from V and 9 bases from J, with 12 bases in between. The CDR3 nucleotides read TGTGCCAGCAGCTTGGGGGGTCGGCCCCAGCATTTT. As protein: CASSLGGRPQHF.

The chain recombines TRBV2 with TRBJ2-2; TRBD2 agrees at 7 bases. V dropped 11 bases and J dropped 6; count of bases not matched to a gene: 6. Per the germline V gene, CDR1 is SNHLY and CDR2 is FYNNEI. This CDR3 spans 12 amino acids. Here the CDR3 DNA reads TGTGCCGGGAGGGGTTCGGCCGGGGAGCTGTTTTTT. As protein: CAGRGSAGELFF.

This clone appeared once. The rearrangement links TRBV14 to TRBJ2-1; TRBD2 might be the D (6 bases). CDR1 is SGHDN, CDR2 FVKESK, per germline. Deletions cut 3 bases from V and 8 bases from J, with 14 bases between. CDR3 length: 14 amino acids. The CDR3 coding sequence is TGTGCCAGCAGCCAGGCGGGGTTGATCGATGAGCAGTTCTTC. Translation: CASSQAGLIDEQFF.

The CDR3 DNA is TGTGCCAGCAGTTTATGGGGGGCGGGGGCGGCTGGGGCCAACGTCCTGACTTTC. This translates into CASSLWGAGAAGANVLTF. The chain carries TRBV28 and TRBJ2-6; TRBD2 is a possible D gene (7 bases). The CDR3 has 18 residues. CDR1 is MDHEN, CDR2 SYDVKM, per germline. Trimming pared 0 bases from V and 2 bases from J, leaving 14 bases between. The full variable domain, completed using reference TRBV28 and TRBJ2-6, is DVKVTQSSRYLVKRTGEKVFLECVQDMDHENMFWYRQDPGLGLRLIYFSYDVKMKEKGDIPEGYSVSREKKERFSLILESASTNQTSMYLCASSLWGAGAAGANVLTFGAGSRLTVL.

The chain is built from TRBV30 and TRBJ1-1; the D gene is possibly TRBD1 (5 bases). The V gene's germline CDR1 is GTSNPN and CDR2 SVGIG (reference sequence). The CDR3 runs to 12 residues. The ends were cut back, 5 bases at V and 1 base at J, with 8 bases in the middle. CDR3 nucleotides: TGTGCCTGGCGACAGCAGAACACTGAAGCTTTCTTT. Protein: CAWRQQNTEAFF.